The 25 T cell receptor beta chains in this list originate from one sample, sequenced in a study of cytomegalovirus exposure and HLA in healthy donors. PCR primers comprised 60 Vbeta and 13 Jbeta primers. The data were produced by immunoSEQ multiplex PCR, yet TCRdb's version contains in-frame clones alone and is incomplete. This repertoire shows about 130,000 clones, 75% to 85% found once; its top ten account for 2% to 3%. The sequencing input was PBMCs. The receptor set was obtained from a man aged 50 to 60 in good health and CMV-seronegative.

This clone appeared once. The chain uses TRBV5-4 and TRBJ2-7; D might be TRBD1 (6 bases). The CDR3 runs 16 residues. The germline CDR1 and CDR2 sequences are SGHNT and YYREEE (reference sequence). V was trimmed by 3 bases and J by 2 bases, leaving 18 bases between them. The CDR3 coding sequence is TGTGCCAGCAGCTCCCCGAGGGACACCTATACCTACGAGCAGTACTTC. It is translated as CASSSPRDTYTYEQYF.

The count of this clone is one. The chain carries TRBV2 and TRBJ1-4; 12 bases line up with TRBD1. This CDR3 has 14 residues. Germline V CDR1 and CDR2: SNHLY, FYNNEI. After removal of 6 bases from V and 7 bases from J, the junction contained 3 bases not matched to a gene. CDR3 coding DNA: TGTGCCAGCAGGGGACAGGGGGCGGGTGAAAAACTGTTTTTT. It yields the protein CASRGQGAGEKLFF.

V and J are TRBV6-1 and TRBJ1-3, with no clear D. The germline V gene has CDR1 MNHNS and CDR2 SASEGT. The CDR3 has 15 residues. With 3 bases removed from V and 4 bases from J, the gap between germline ends came to 13 bases. This CDR3 is CASSENGFRGNTIYF. Written as DNA, the CDR3 is TGTGCCAGCAGTGAGAACGGTTTTCGCGGAAACACCATATATTTT.

The chain couples TRBV4-3 to TRBJ1-1; no clear D gene. The CDR3 runs to 13 residues. V was cut by 4 bases and J by 0 bases, with 6 bases left in between. Per germline, CDR1 LGHNA and CDR2 YSLEER. CDR3 region: CASSPVVNTEAFF. The CDR3 DNA reads TGCGCCAGCAGCCCAGTGGTGAACACTGAAGCTTTCTTT.

The chain uses TRBV5-4 and TRBJ2-2, with D tentatively TRBD2 (7 bases). CDR1 SGHNT and CDR2 YYREEE come from the germline V gene (reference sequence). Trimming took off 7 bases at V and 5 bases at J, with 18 bases between the two ends. The CDR3 is 15 residues long. This chain's CDR3 is CASGRVGGTTGELFF. The CDR3, as DNA: TGTGCCAGCGGGAGGGTAGGGGGAACAACCGGGGAGCTGTTTTTT.

The chain combines TRBV19 with TRBJ1-5; 8 nucleotides line up with TRBD1. The CDR3 covers 14 residues. CDR1 is LNHDA, CDR2 SQIVND, per germline (reference sequence). J gave up 3 bases and V 6 bases, and 4 bases lay outside the gene matches. CDR3 nucleotides: TGTGCCAGTAGCGGACAGGGCCCCAATCAGCCCCAGCATTTT. This encodes CASSGQGPNQPQHF.

A single count supports this clone. This rearrangement joins TRBV28 to TRBJ1-5; a possible D gene is TRBD1 (6 bases). With 6 bases removed from V and 6 bases from J, the gap between germline ends came to 18 bases. Germline CDR1 MDHEN, CDR2 SYDVKM. This CDR3 is 15 amino acids long. The DNA for the CDR3 is TGTGCCAGCAGATTGGGACAAGCTTCGGGTCAGCCCCAGCATTTT. Translating it yields CASRLGQASGQPQHF.

The J gene is TRBJ2-1, the V gene TRBV2; 8 bases line up with TRBD2. CDR1 is SNHLY, CDR2 FYNNEI, per germline. Trimming cost V 6 bases and J 1 base; bases outside gene matches: 20. CDR3 size: 20 residues. CDR3 DNA: TGTGCCAGCAGCCCCGGCGGCTCTCCAGACCAGCGGGGGTCCTACAATGAGCAGTTCTTC. Translation gives CASSPGGSPDQRGSYNEQFF.

In DNA, the CDR3 is TGTGCCAGCAATCAGGGGTCGACCTACGAGCAGTACTTC. This translates into CASNQGSTYEQYF. The chain carries TRBV6-6 and TRBJ2-7; possible D gene TRBD1, 6 bases. Germline CDR1 and CDR2: MNHNY and SVGAGI (reference sequence). This CDR3 has 13 amino acids. V lost 7 bases and J lost 2, with 12 bases in between.

Written as DNA, the CDR3 is TGTGCCAGCAGCGTAGCGCGGAGCACCGGGGAGCTGTTTTTT. It specifies CASSVARSTGELFF. This sequence joins TRBV9 and TRBJ2-2; D unclear. V gave up 0 bases and J gave up 4 bases, with 7 bases separating them. The CDR3 contains 14 residues. The V gene's germline CDR1 is SGDLS and CDR2 YYNGEE.

The chain joins TRBV7-2 to TRBJ2-2; D is undetermined. The CDR3 covers 13 residues. Germline V CDR1 and CDR2: SGHTA, FQGNSA. Deletions cut 5 bases from V and 5 bases from J, with 9 bases between. In nucleotides, the CDR3 is TGTGCCAGCAGCCAGTATTCTACCGGGGAGCTGTTTTTT. Translation gives CASSQYSTGELFF.

V is TRBV6-5 and J is TRBJ2-2; D is uncertain. This CDR3 comprises 13 residues. Per germline, CDR1 MNHEY and CDR2 SVGAGI. Trimming shortened V by 7 bases and J by 6 bases, and 12 bases separated the two germline ends. In DNA, the CDR3 is TGTGCCAGCACAGCCAGCGAGGCCGGGGAGCTGTTTTTT. It specifies CASTASEAGELFF.

The chain uses TRBV7-3 and TRBJ2-2; D is possibly TRBD1 (5 bases). Germline V CDR1 and CDR2: SGHTA, FQGTGA. CDR3 length equals 14 residues. The germline V and J ends were trimmed by 2 bases and 5 bases, with 9 bases remaining between them. This chain's CDR3 is CASSLVGETGELFF. CDR3 nucleotides: TGTGCCAGCAGCTTAGTAGGGGAAACCGGGGAGCTGTTTTTT.

The CDR3 DNA is TGCGCCAGCAGCTTGGGGACTAGCGGACAAGAGACCCAGTACTTC. It codes for CASSLGTSGQETQYF. The chain joins TRBV5-1 to TRBJ2-5, with TRBD2 identical over 10 bases. The length of the CDR3 is 15 residues. The V gene's germline CDR1 is SGHRS and CDR2 YFSETQ. The J segment lost 2 bases and the V segment lost 0 bases, leaving 1 base of the junction unmatched.

CDR3 sequence reads: CASSTPGLAGSPYNEQFF. The DNA of the CDR3 is TGTGCCAGCAGCACACCGGGACTAGCGGGGTCGCCCTACAATGAGCAGTTCTTC. The chain recombines TRBV7-9 with TRBJ2-1; 13 positions match TRBD2. CDR3 size: 18 residues. The junction had 9 bases not matched to a gene; V was cut back by 5 bases and J by 2 bases. Germline V gives CDR1 SEHNR, CDR2 FQNEAQ (reference sequence).

The chain uses TRBV27 and TRBJ1-6; TRBD1 matches 10 bases. Germline lookup yields CDR1 MNHEY and CDR2 SMNVEV (reference sequence). V lost 1 base and J lost 10; bases outside the gene matches: 4. CDR3 length: 15 amino acids. The CDR3 bases are TGTGCCAGCAGTTTATTGGACAGGGGGAACTCACCCCTCCACTTT. This encodes CASSLLDRGNSPLHF.

The rearrangement links TRBV2 to TRBJ2-3; 7 bases fit TRBD1. Germline V CDR1 and CDR2: SNHLY, FYNNEI. Unmatched junction bases numbered 9, after V lost 3 bases and J lost 6 bases. CDR3 length: 15 amino acids. The CDR3 sequence is CASSDRQGLWDTQYF. CDR3 in DNA: TGTGCCAGCAGTGACAGACAGGGTTTATGGGATACGCAGTATTTT.

V is TRBV5-6 and J is TRBJ2-2, with D perhaps TRBD1 or TRBD2 (6 bases each). Looked up from germline, CDR1 is SGHDT and CDR2 is YYEEEE. The CDR3 covers 16 residues. Trimming shortened V by 4 bases and J by 4 bases, and 17 bases separated the two germline ends. The CDR3, as DNA: TGTGCCAGCAGCCTGGGGGCGGGGCTCGGCACCGGGGAGCTGTTTTTT. Translating gives CASSLGAGLGTGELFF.

The J gene is TRBJ1-1, the V gene TRBV18; D ambiguous. Germline values: CDR1 KGHSH, CDR2 LQKENI. The CDR3 loop spans 13 amino acids. The ends were cut back, 4 bases at V and 5 bases at J, with 11 bases in the middle. In DNA form, the CDR3 reads TGTGCCAGCTCACTTACAGAGTTAACTGAAGCTTTCTTT. The encoded protein is CASSLTELTEAFF.

About this clone: The junction departs from germline at one end; a sequencing error may be responsible. The rearrangement joins TRBV19 to TRBJ1-2; 7 bases map to TRBD1. This CDR3 is built from 12 residues. Germline values: CDR1 LNHDA, CDR2 SQIVND (reference sequence). CDR3 nucleotide sequence: TGTGCCAGTAGTCCCTGGGGACAGAACGTAAGCTTC. Amino acids: CASSPWGQNVSF.

The V call is TRBV30, the J call TRBJ2-5; 10 nucleotides line up with TRBD1. The length of the CDR3 is 15 residues. Trimming took 3 bases from V and 5 from J; bases not matched to a gene: 9. The germline CDR1 and CDR2 sequences are GTSNPN and SVGIG (reference sequence). CDR3 nucleotides: TGTGCCTGGAGATACCAGACAGGGGGCTACGAGACCCAGTACTTC. Its protein product is CAWRYQTGGYETQYF.

V is TRBV2 and J is TRBJ2-2, with a tentative D call TRBD2 (7 bases). Trimming removed 3 bases at V and 6 bases at J, with 11 bases between. The germline CDR1 and CDR2 sequences are SNHLY and FYNNEI. The length of the CDR3 is 14 residues. The CDR3 sequence is CASSDGGGAGELFF. In DNA, the CDR3 is TGTGCCAGCAGTGACGGAGGGGGGGCCGGGGAGCTGTTTTTT.

J is TRBJ1-1 and V is TRBV5-1; maybe TRBD1 (6 bases). The V end was cut by 2 bases, the J end by 4 bases, with 12 bases between. Germline lookup yields CDR1 SGHRS and CDR2 YFSETQ. The CDR3 loop spans 14 amino acids. In nucleotides, the CDR3 is TGCGCCAGCAGCTTTATTTCAGGGGCCACTGAAGCTTTCTTT. Amino acids: CASSFISGATEAFF.

V usage is TRBV15 and J usage is TRBJ1-5, with D uncertain. The CDR3 is 13 amino acids. The V gene's germline CDR1 is LNHNV and CDR2 YYDKDF (reference sequence). V was trimmed by 0 bases and J by 4 bases, leaving 4 bases between them. The DNA of the CDR3 is TGTGCCACCAGCAGAGACAGGAATCAGCCCCAGCATTTT. It codes for CATSRDRNQPQHF.

V gene TRBV7-7 combines with J gene TRBJ2-3; D possibly corresponds to TRBD1 (5 bases). This CDR3 spans 16 amino acids. Germline loops: CDR1 SSHAT, CDR2 FNYEAQ (reference sequence). The CDR3 DNA reads as TGTGCTAGTCTCTTGAGTTTGCAGGGAAGGACAGATACGCAGTATTTT. Translation gives CASLLSLQGRTDTQYF.